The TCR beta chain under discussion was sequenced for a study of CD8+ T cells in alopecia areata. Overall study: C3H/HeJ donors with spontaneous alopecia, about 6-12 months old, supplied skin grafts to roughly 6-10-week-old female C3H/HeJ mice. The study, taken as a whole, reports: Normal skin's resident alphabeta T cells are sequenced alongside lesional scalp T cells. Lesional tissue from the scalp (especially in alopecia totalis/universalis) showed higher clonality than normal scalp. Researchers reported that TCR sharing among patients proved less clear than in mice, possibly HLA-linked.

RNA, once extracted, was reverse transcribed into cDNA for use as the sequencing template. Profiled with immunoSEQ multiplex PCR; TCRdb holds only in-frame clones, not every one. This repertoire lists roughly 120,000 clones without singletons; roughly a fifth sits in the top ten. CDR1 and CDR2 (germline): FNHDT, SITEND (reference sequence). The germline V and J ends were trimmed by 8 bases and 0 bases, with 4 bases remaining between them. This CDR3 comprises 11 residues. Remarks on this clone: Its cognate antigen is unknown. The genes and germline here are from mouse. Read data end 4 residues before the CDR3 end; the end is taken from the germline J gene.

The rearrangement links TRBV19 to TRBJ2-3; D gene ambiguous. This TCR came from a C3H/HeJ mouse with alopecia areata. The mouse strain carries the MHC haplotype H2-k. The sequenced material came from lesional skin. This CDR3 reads CASGSAETLYF. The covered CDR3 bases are TGTGCCAGTGGGAGTGCAGAA. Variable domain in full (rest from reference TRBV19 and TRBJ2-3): GGIITQTPKFLIGQEGQKLTLKCQQNFNHDTMYWYRQDSGKGLRLIYYSITENDLQKGDLSEGYDASREKKSSFSLTVTSAQKNEMAVFLCASGSAETLYFGSGTRLTVL.